Below, 20 T cell receptor beta chains from the same sample are listed, as sequenced in a study of spatial heterogeneity in lung cancer. TCRdb fed the 5' RACE reads into MiXCR, producing one record per CDR3 protein. The sample records fewer than 60,000 distinct CDR3 sequences, 6.5% to 7.5% being singletons. Time point here: blood at routine non-recurrence follow-up after resection. Whole RNA, which was extracted from tumor, nontumor lung tissue or frozen PBMC, was sequenced without any cell sorting. The sample consisted of PBMCs, taken at follow-up. These receptors all stem from a female donor with early-stage non-small cell lung cancer.

This clonotype was detected many times. The rearrangement uses TRBV7-2 and TRBJ2-5; tentatively, D is TRBD1 or TRBD2 (5 bases each). Trimming pared 5 bases from V and 7 bases from J, leaving 23 bases between. CDR1 is SGHTA and CDR2 is FQGNSA in the germline V gene. The CDR3 covers 16 residues. Here the CDR3 reads CASSGPSGGPGGTQYF. CDR3 coding DNA: TGTGCCAGCAGCGGTCCCTCTGGGGGACCGGGCGGGACCCAGTACTTC.

This clonotype was seen more than once but under ten times. The CDR3 nucleotides read TGTGCCAGCAGCCCCAGGGTAGCGGGGGATAAGAATGAGCAGTTCTTC. Translated: CASSPRVAGDKNEQFF. J is TRBJ2-1 and V is TRBV9; TRBD2 aligns across 9 bases. V lost 4 bases and J lost 7; bases outside the gene matches: 12. Germline CDR1 reads SGDLS; CDR2 reads YYNGEE. This CDR3 is 16 amino acids long.

The chain combines TRBV7-6 with TRBJ2-7; D possibly corresponds to TRBD1 (5 bases). Germline V gene lookup returns CDR1 SGHVS and CDR2 FNYEAQ. Trimming took 1 base from V and 11 from J, leaving 15 bases between them. The CDR3 has 13 amino acids. The CDR3 sequence: CASSLEVSTVKYF. CDR3 bases: TGTGCCAGCAGCTTAGAGGTTTCGACAGTAAAGTACTTC.

This clonotype occurred many times. The chain is built from TRBV11-2 and TRBJ2-6; D uncertain. Trimming left V 6 bases short and J 0 bases short, with 9 bases between. This CDR3 contains 15 residues. Germline values: CDR1 SGHAT, CDR2 FQNNGV. CDR3 region: CASSGRGSGANVLTF. The CDR3 nucleotides read TGTGCCAGCAGTGGGCGCGGCTCTGGGGCCAACGTCCTGACTTTC.

The sample holds many counts of this clonotype. The chain joins TRBV3-1 to TRBJ2-4; D call uncertain. Trimming took 6 bases from V and 1 from J, leaving 10 bases between them. This CDR3 has 14 residues. Per the germline V gene, CDR1 is LGHDT and CDR2 is YNNKEL (reference sequence). The CDR3 nucleotides read TGTGCCAGCAGACCGAGTTGGGCCAAAAACATTCAGTACTTC. It codes for CASRPSWAKNIQYF.

The V gene is TRBV6-6, the J gene TRBJ1-5; D gene ambiguous. CDR1 MNHNY and CDR2 SVGAGI come from the germline V gene (reference sequence). The length of the CDR3 is 13 residues. Deletions cut 5 bases from V and 2 bases from J, with 7 bases between. The CDR3 loop reads CASSENGNQPQHF. The CDR3, as DNA: TGTGCCAGCAGTGAGAACGGCAATCAGCCCCAGCATTTT.

This clonotype was observed at least ten times. CDR3 nucleotide sequence: TGCAGTGCTAGTACCCTCGGGAACTATGGCTACACCTTC. Its protein product is CSASTLGNYGYTF. The chain is built from TRBV20-1 and TRBJ1-2; D unresolved. Looked up from germline, CDR1 is DFQATT and CDR2 is SNEGSKA (reference sequence). The germline V and J ends were trimmed by 3 bases and 2 bases, with 10 bases remaining between them. The CDR3 consists of 13 residues.

V usage is TRBV20-1 and J usage is TRBJ1-4; D is ambiguous. With 0 bases removed from V and 8 bases from J, the gap between germline ends came to 22 bases. Looked up from germline, CDR1 is DFQATT and CDR2 is SNEGSKA (reference sequence). The CDR3 runs to 17 residues. The CDR3 here is CSARDRRKNPTEEKLFF. As DNA, the CDR3 is TGCAGTGCTAGAGATCGTCGAAAAAACCCGACGGAGGAAAAACTGTTTTTT.

CDR3: CASSLATGGSYEQYF. CDR3 DNA: TGCGCCAGCAGCTTGGCGACAGGGGGTTCGTACGAGCAGTACTTC. V usage is TRBV5-1 and J usage is TRBJ2-7; TRBD1 agrees at 9 bases. J lost 4 bases, V lost 0 bases, and 5 bases had no gene match. This CDR3 contains 15 residues. Germline assignment: CDR1 SGHRS and CDR2 YFSETQ.

This clonotype was observed a handful of times. Here the CDR3 reads CASSPEMGTEAFF. CDR3 nucleotide sequence: TGTGCCAGCAGCCCTGAGATGGGCACTGAAGCTTTCTTT. The rearrangement joins TRBV13 to TRBJ1-1; no reliable D call. Germline V gives CDR1 PRHDT, CDR2 FYEKMQ (reference sequence). This CDR3 has 13 residues. Trimming shortened V by 5 bases and J by 4 bases, and 11 bases separated the two germline ends.

This clonotype was detected only a few times. This chain joins TRBV9 and TRBJ2-3; the D gene is possibly TRBD1 (5 bases). From germline, CDR1 is SGDLS and CDR2 YYNGEE. Trimming left V 4 bases short and J 4 bases short, with 16 bases between. The CDR3 sequence is 15 residues long. In DNA form, the CDR3 reads TGTGCCAGCAGCCTAGGCGCAGGGATTTCAGATACGCAGTATTTT. Its translation is CASSLGAGISDTQYF.

This clonotype was recorded at least ten times. This chain joins TRBV2 and TRBJ2-1; 8 nucleotides align to TRBD1. This CDR3 is 15 amino acids long. Germline values: CDR1 SNHLY, CDR2 FYNNEI. After removal of 9 bases from V and 6 bases from J, the junction contained 13 bases not matched to a gene. The chain's CDR3 is CASQRDRGQGNEQFF. For the CDR3, the DNA is TGTGCCAGTCAACGTGACAGGGGCCAGGGCAATGAGCAGTTCTTC.

V gene TRBV14 combines with J gene TRBJ2-1; 11 bases align to TRBD2. V dropped 4 bases and J dropped 8; count of bases not matched to a gene: 7. The CDR3 covers 15 residues. CDR1 and CDR2 (germline): SGHDN, FVKESK. CDR3 sequence (DNA): TGTGCCAGCAGCCCCTATAGCGGGGGGGCCCATGAGCAGTTCTTC. Its translation is CASSPYSGGAHEQFF. The full variable domain, its missing parts supplied by reference TRBV14 and TRBJ2-1, is EAGVTQFPSHSVIEKGQTVTLRCDPISGHDNLYWYRRVMGKEIKFLLHFVKESKQDESGMPNNRFLAERTGGTYSTLKVQPAELEDSGVYFCASSPYSGGAHEQFFGPGTRLTVL.

In its sample, this clonotype was seen a few times. The chain combines TRBV9 with TRBJ2-3, with D perhaps TRBD1 or TRBD2 (5 bases each). Trimming shortened V by 0 bases and J by 0 bases, and 17 bases separated the two germline ends. The CDR3 spans 18 residues. The germline V gene encodes CDR1 SGDLS and CDR2 YYNGEE. Here the CDR3 DNA reads TGTGCCAGCAGCGTAGCAACCGGGACGCCCTTTAGCACAGATACGCAGTATTTT. As protein: CASSVATGTPFSTDTQYF.

This clonotype has only a few counts. The chain recombines TRBV7-2 with TRBJ2-5, with TRBD2 identical over 15 bases. The germline CDR1 and CDR2 sequences are SGHTA and FQGNSA. The CDR3 runs to 15 residues. The V gene end was trimmed by 5 bases and the J gene end by 9 bases; junction bases not matched to a gene: 7. CDR3 sequence reads: CASSQGTSGGKPQYF. CDR3 nucleotide sequence: TGTGCCAGCAGCCAAGGGACTAGCGGGGGGAAGCCCCAGTACTTC.

This clonotype was found many times. The V gene is TRBV7-9, the J gene TRBJ1-2; unclear D gene. V lost 1 base to trimming and J lost 8 bases, with 17 bases between them. This CDR3 has 15 residues. CDR1 is SEHNR, CDR2 FQNEAQ, per germline (reference sequence). The CDR3 nucleotides are TGTGCCAGCAGCTTAGGCCCCGGTAGGCCAACGGGCTACACCTTC. It is translated as CASSLGPGRPTGYTF.

This clonotype appeared many times. This chain joins TRBV3-1 and TRBJ1-1; the D is unclear. Germline loops: CDR1 LGHDT, CDR2 YNNKEL (reference sequence). V was pared by 1 base and J by 4 bases, with 7 bases between. The CDR3 spans 13 residues. The CDR3 DNA reads TGTGCCAGCAGCCAAGGGGGATTCACTGAAGCTTTCTTT. This encodes CASSQGGFTEAFF.

This clonotype was detected many times. This sequence joins TRBV20-1 and TRBJ2-3; D ambiguous. The ends were cut back, 2 bases at V and 1 base at J, with 16 bases in the middle. CDR3 length: 16 amino acids. The germline CDR1 and CDR2 sequences are DFQATT and SNEGSKA (reference sequence). CDR3 loop: CSARSFLTGGTDTQYF. The CDR3 bases are TGCAGTGCTAGAAGTTTCCTAACTGGTGGCACAGATACGCAGTATTTT.

The V gene is TRBV29-1, the J gene TRBJ1-2; 7 bases are shared with TRBD1. Unmatched junction bases numbered 6, after V lost 1 base and J lost 7 bases. CDR3 length: 13 amino acids. The V gene's germline CDR1 is SQVTM and CDR2 ANQGSEA. The CDR3 is CSVEGRGGLGYTF. The CDR3 DNA follows: TGCAGCGTTGAAGGGAGAGGGGGCCTTGGCTACACCTTC.

This clonotype has ten or more counts. The chain employs TRBV12-3 or TRBV12-4 and TRBJ2-4, with D perhaps TRBD2 (6 bases). The CDR3 spans 14 residues. With 3 bases removed from V and 9 bases from J, the gap between germline ends came to 15 bases. CDR3 amino acids: CASSLAASGGIQYF. CDR3 in DNA: TGTGCCAGCAGTTTGGCAGCATCCGGGGGCATTCAGTACTTC.